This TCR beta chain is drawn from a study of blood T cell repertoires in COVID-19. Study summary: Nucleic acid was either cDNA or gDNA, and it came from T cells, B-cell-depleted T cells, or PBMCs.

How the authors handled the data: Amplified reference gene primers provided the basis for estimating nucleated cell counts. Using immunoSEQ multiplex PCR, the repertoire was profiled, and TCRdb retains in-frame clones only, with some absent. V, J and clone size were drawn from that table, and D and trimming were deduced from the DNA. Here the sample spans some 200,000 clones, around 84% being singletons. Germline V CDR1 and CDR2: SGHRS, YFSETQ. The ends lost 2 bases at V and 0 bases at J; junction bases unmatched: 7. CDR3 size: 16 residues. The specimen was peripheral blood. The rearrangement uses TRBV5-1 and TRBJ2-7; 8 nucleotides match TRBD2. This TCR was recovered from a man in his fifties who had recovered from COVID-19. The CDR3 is CASSLKGSGSSYEQYF. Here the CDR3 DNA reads TGCGCCAGCAGCTTAAAGGGAAGCGGGAGCTCCTACGAGCAGTACTTC.